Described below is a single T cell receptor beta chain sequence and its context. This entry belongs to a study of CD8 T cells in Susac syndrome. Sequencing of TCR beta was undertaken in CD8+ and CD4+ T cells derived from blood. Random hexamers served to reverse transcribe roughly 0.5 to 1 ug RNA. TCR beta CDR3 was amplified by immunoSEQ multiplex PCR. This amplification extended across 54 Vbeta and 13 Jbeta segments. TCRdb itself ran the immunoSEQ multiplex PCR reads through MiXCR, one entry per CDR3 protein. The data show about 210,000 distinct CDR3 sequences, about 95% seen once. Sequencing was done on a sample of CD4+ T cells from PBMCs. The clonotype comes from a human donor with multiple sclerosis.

This CDR3 is CAISAGEEQYF. The CDR3 DNA reads TGTGCCATCAGTGCGGGGGAGGAGCAGTACTTC. This sequence joins TRBV10-3 and TRBJ2-7; possible D gene TRBD2, 6 bases. Germline lookup yields CDR1 ENHRY and CDR2 SYGVKD. Trimming cost V 4 bases and J 7 bases, with 8 bases left between them. The CDR3 extends over 11 amino acids.